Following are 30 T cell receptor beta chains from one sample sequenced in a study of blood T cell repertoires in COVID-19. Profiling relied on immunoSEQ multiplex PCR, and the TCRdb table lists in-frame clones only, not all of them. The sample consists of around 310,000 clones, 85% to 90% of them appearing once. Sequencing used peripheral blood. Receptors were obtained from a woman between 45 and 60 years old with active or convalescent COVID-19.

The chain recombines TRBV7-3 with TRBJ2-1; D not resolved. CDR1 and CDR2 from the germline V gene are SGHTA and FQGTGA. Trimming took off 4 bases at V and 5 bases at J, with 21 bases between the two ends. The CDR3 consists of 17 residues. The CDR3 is CASSSTSLGSSNNEQFF. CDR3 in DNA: TGTGCCAGCAGCTCCACAAGTCTAGGTAGTTCCAACAATGAGCAGTTCTTC. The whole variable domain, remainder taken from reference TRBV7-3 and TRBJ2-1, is GAGVSQTPSNKVTEKGKYVELRCDPISGHTALYWYRQSLGQGPEFLIYFQGTGAADDSGLPNDRFFAVRPEGSVSTLKIQRTERGDSAVYLCASSSTSLGSSNNEQFFGPGTRLTVL.

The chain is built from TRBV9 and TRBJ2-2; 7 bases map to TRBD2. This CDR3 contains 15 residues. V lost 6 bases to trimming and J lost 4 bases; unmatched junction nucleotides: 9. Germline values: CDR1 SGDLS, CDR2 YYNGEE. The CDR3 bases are TGTGCCAGCACCCCGCTAGCGGCGTCCACCGGGGAGCTGTTTTTT. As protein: CASTPLAASTGELFF.

The CDR3: CASSPQGASPNQPQHF. The CDR3 nucleotides read TGTGCCAGCAGTCCTCAGGGGGCCTCGCCTAATCAGCCCCAGCATTTT. The J gene is TRBJ1-5, the V gene TRBV27; 8 bases fit TRBD1. Germline trimming cut 5 bases from V and 4 bases from J; bases unmatched to any gene: 10. The CDR3 length is 16 residues. The germline V gene encodes CDR1 MNHEY and CDR2 SMNVEV (reference sequence).

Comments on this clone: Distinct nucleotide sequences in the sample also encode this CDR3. The CDR3: CASSQDLAGSYNEQFF. CDR3 sequence (DNA): TGTGCCAGCAGCCAAGACCTAGCGGGCTCCTACAATGAGCAGTTCTTC. The chain has TRBV4-2 and TRBJ2-1, with 8 bases that match TRBD2. The CDR3 loop spans 16 amino acids. V gave up 0 bases and J gave up 0 bases; unmatched junction bases: 1. Germline values: CDR1 LGHNA, CDR2 YNFKEQ.

The DNA for the CDR3 is TGTGCCAGCAGCCAGTCGGCTGGGAGGTATGGCTACACCTTC. Its translation: CASSQSAGRYGYTF. V usage is TRBV5-4 and J usage is TRBJ1-2; no definite D call. V was clipped by 4 bases and J by 5 bases, with 15 bases between them. CDR3 size: 14 residues. Germline-derived CDR1 and CDR2 are SGHNT and YYREEE (reference sequence).

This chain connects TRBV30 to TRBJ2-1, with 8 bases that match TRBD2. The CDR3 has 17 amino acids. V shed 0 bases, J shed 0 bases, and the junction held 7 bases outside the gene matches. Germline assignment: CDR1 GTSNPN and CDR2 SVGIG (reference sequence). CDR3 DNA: TGTGCCTGGAGTGTACGTACTAGCGGAGTCTCCTACAATGAGCAGTTCTTC. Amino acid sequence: CAWSVRTSGVSYNEQFF.

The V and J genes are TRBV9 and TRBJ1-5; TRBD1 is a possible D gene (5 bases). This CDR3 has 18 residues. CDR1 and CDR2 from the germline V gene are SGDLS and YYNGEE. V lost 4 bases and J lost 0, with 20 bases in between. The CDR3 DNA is TGTGCCAGCAGCCGATATTTGAGACAGACTTATAGCAATCAGCCCCAGCATTTT. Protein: CASSRYLRQTYSNQPQHF.

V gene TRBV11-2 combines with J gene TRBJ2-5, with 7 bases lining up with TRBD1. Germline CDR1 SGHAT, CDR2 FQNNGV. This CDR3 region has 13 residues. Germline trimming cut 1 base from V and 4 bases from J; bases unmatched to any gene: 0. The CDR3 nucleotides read TGTGCCAGCAGCTTAGCAGGGGGAGAGACCCAGTACTTC. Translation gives CASSLAGGETQYF. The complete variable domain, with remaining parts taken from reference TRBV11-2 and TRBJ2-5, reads EAGVAQSPRYKIIEKRQSVAFWCNPISGHATLYWYQQILGQGPKLLIQFQNNGVVDDSQLPKDRFSAERLKGVDSTLKIQPAKLEDSAVYLCASSLAGGETQYFGPGTRLLVL.

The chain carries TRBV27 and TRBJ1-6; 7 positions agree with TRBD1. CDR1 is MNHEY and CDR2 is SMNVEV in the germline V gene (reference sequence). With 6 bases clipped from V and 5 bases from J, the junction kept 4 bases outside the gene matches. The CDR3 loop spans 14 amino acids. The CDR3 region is CASSRDSHNSPLHF. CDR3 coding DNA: TGTGCCAGCAGCAGGGACAGCCATAATTCACCCCTCCACTTT.

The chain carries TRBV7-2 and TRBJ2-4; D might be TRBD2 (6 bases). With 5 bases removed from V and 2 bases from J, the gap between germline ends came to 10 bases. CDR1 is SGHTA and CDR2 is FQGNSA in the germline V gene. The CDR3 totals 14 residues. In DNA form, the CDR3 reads TGTGCCAGCAGCCGGGGGAGCTCCAAAAACATTCAGTACTTC. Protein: CASSRGSSKNIQYF.

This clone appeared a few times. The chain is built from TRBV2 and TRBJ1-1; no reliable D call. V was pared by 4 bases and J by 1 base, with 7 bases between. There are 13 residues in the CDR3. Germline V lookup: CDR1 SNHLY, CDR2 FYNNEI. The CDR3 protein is CASSADSNTEAFF. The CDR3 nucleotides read TGTGCCAGCAGTGCAGACTCGAACACTGAAGCTTTCTTT.

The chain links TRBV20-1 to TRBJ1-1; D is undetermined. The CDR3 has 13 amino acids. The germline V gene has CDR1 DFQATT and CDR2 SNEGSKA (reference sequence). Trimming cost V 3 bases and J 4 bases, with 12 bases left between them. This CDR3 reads CSASKSRGTEAFF. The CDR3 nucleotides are TGCAGTGCTAGTAAGTCCCGGGGCACTGAAGCTTTCTTT.

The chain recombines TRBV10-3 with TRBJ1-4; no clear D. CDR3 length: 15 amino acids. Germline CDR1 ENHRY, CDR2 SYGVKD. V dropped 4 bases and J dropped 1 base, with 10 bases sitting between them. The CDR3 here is CAISGGLETNEKLFF. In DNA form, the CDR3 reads TGTGCCATCAGTGGAGGGCTTGAAACTAATGAAAAACTGTTTTTT.

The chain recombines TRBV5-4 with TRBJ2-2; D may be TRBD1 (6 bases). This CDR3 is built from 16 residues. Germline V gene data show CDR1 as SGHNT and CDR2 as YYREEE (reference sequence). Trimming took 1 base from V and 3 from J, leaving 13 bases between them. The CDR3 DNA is TGTGCCAGCAGCTTGAGCCAGGGGCCTTACACCGGGGAGCTGTTTTTT. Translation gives CASSLSQGPYTGELFF.

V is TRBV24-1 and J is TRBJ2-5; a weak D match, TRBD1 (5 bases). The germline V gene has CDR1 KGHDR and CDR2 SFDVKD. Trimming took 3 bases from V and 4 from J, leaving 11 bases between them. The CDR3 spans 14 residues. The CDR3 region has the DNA TGTGCCACCAGTGATAGCAGGGTTGGAGAGACCCAGTACTTC. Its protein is CATSDSRVGETQYF.

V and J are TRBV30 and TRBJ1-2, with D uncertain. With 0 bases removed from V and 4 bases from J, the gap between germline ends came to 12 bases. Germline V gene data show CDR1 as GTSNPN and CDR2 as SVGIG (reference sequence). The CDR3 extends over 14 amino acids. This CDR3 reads CAWSVRRGGYGYTF. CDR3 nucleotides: TGTGCCTGGAGTGTACGTCGTGGAGGCTATGGCTACACCTTC.

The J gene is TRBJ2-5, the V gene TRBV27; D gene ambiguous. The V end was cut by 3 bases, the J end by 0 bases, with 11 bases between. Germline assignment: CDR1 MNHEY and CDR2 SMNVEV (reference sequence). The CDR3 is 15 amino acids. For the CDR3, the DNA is TGTGCCAGCAGTTTTATTGGAGAACACCAAGAGACCCAGTACTTC. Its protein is CASSFIGEHQETQYF.

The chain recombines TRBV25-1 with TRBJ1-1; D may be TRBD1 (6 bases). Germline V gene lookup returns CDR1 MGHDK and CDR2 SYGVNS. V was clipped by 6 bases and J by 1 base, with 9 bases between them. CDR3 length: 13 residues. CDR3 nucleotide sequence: TGTGCCAGCAGCGACAGGTGGAACACTGAAGCTTTCTTT. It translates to CASSDRWNTEAFF.

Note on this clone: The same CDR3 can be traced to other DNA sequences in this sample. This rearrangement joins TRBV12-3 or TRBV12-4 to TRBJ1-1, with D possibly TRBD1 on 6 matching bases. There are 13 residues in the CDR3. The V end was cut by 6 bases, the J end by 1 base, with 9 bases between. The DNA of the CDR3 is TGTGCCAGCAGACCGACAGGGAACACTGAAGCTTTCTTT. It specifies CASRPTGNTEAFF.

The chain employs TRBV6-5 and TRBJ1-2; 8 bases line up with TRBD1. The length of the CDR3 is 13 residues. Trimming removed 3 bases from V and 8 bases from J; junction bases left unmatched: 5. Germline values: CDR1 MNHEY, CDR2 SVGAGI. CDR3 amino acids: CASSYSGGGGYTF. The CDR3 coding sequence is TGTGCCAGCAGTTATTCAGGGGGCGGAGGCTACACCTTC.

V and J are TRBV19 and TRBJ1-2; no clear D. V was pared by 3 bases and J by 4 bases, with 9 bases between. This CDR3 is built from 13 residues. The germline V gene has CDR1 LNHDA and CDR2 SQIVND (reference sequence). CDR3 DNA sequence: TGTGCCAGTAGTATTGGAACGGGCTATGGCTACACCTTC. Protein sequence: CASSIGTGYGYTF.

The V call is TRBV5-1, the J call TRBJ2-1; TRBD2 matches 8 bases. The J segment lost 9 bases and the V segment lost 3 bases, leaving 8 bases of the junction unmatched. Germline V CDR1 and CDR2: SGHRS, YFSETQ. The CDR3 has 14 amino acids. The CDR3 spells CASSSTSGRGEQFF. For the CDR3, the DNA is TGCGCCAGCAGCTCCACGAGCGGGAGAGGTGAGCAGTTCTTC.

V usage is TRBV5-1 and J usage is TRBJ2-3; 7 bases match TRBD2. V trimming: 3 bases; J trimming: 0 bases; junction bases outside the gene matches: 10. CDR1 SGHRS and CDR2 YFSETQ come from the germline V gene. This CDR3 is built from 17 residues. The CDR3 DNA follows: TGCGCCAGCAGCTGGCCCTCCGGAGCGGGAAGCACAGATACGCAGTATTTT. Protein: CASSWPSGAGSTDTQYF.

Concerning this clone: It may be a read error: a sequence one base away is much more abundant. The CDR3 DNA reads as TGTGCCAGCAGCCCCCGGGACTCTGGAAACACCATATATTTT. Its protein product is CASSPRDSGNTIYF. V gene TRBV9 combines with J gene TRBJ1-3; D remains unclear. Between the trimmed V and J ends, which lost 4 bases and 0 bases, there was a span of 8 bases. The CDR3 is 14 amino acids. From germline, CDR1 is SGDLS and CDR2 YYNGEE.

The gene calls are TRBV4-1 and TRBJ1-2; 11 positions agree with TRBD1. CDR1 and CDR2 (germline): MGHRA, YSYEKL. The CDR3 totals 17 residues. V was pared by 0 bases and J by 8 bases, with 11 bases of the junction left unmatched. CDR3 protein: CASSQDPRTGGAEGYTF. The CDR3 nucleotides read TGCGCCAGCAGCCAAGATCCCCGGACAGGGGGCGCGGAGGGCTACACCTTC.

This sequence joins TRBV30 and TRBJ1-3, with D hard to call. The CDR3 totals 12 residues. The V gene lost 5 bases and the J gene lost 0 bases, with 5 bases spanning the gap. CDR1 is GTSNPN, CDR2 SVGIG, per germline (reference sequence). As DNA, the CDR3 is TGTGCCTGGGGATACTCTGGAAACACCATATATTTT. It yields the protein CAWGYSGNTIYF.

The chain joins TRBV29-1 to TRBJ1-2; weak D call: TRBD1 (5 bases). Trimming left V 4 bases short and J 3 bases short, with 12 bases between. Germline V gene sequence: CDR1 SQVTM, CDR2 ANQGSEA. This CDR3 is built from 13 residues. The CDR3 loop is CSVGDSRDYGYTF. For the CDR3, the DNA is TGCAGCGTTGGGGACTCCCGGGACTATGGCTACACCTTC.

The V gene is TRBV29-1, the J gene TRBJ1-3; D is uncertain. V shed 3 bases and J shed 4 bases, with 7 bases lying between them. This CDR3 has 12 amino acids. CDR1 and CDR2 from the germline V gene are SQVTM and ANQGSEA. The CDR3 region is CSVDGQGNTIYF. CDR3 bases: TGCAGCGTTGATGGCCAGGGAAACACCATATATTTT.

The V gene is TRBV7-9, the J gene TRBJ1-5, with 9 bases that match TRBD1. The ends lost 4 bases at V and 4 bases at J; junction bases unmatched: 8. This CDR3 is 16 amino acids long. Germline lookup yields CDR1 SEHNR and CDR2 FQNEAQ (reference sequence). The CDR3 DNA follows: TGTGCCAGCAGCTCAGGGACAGGGCACAGAAATCAGCCCCAGCATTTT. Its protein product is CASSSGTGHRNQPQHF.

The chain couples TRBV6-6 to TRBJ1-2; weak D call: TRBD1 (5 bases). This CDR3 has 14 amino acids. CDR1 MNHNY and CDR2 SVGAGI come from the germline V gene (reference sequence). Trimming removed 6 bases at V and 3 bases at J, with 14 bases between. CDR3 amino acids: CASSPGTVDYGYTF. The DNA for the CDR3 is TGTGCCAGCAGCCCCGGGACTGTTGACTATGGCTACACCTTC.